This entry lists 30 T cell receptor beta chains sequenced from one sample in a study of T cell repertoires in cytomegalovirus infection. Their target antigens are unknown. MiXCR was run by TCRdb on the reads, yielding one entry per CDR3 protein. The sample has some 46,000 distinct CDR3 sequences, approximately 20% seen once; the top ten hold roughly 50%. The input for sequencing was CD8+ T cells from cultured PBMCs, taken from culture after CMV antigen stimulation. Receptor source: a human donor in good health (CMV status not recorded). Some clones in this sample may be carry-over from other donors' samples.

This clonotype was seen a handful of times. CDR3 bases: TGTGCCAGTAGTCAGGGACGTTACAATGAGCAGTTCTTC. Protein: CASSQGRYNEQFF. The genes are TRBV19 and TRBJ2-1; D may match TRBD1 or TRBD2 (5 bases each). The ends were cut back, 5 bases at V and 4 bases at J, with 9 bases in the middle. The CDR3 is 13 amino acids. Germline CDR1 is LNHDA and CDR2 is SQIVND (reference sequence).

This clonotype appeared a few times. The chain recombines TRBV10-3 with TRBJ1-5; unclear D gene. CDR1 is ENHRY and CDR2 is SYGVKD in the germline V gene. The CDR3 has 13 residues. With 3 bases removed from V and 0 bases from J, the gap between germline ends came to 3 bases. The CDR3 bases are TGTGCCATCAGTGATAATAGCAATCAGCCCCAGCATTTT. The encoded protein is CAISDNSNQPQHF.

The chain carries TRBV5-6 and TRBJ2-5, with 10 positions matching TRBD2. CDR3 length: 16 residues. The germline V gene has CDR1 SGHDT and CDR2 YYEEEE. V shed 2 bases and J 4 bases; nucleotides not matched to a gene: 8. DNA of the CDR3: TGTGCCAGCAGCTTCGGGACTAGCGAGGGGGGAGAGACCCAGTACTTC. Translating it yields CASSFGTSEGGETQYF.

This clonotype was counted only a few times. This chain joins TRBV12-3 or TRBV12-4 and TRBJ2-7; TRBD1 agrees at 7 bases. The CDR3 runs 14 residues. The V gene end was trimmed by 5 bases and the J gene end by 4 bases; junction bases not matched to a gene: 8. The CDR3 reads CASSQAGTAYEQYF. CDR3 sequence (DNA): TGTGCCAGCAGTCAAGCCGGGACAGCATACGAGCAGTACTTC.

This clonotype was seen a handful of times. This sequence joins TRBV5-1 and TRBJ2-7; 8 bases line up with TRBD1. V gave up 0 bases and J gave up 3 bases; unmatched junction bases: 8. The CDR3 spans 16 residues. Germline V lookup: CDR1 SGHRS, CDR2 YFSETQ. In DNA form, the CDR3 reads TGCGCCAGCAGCTTGGGTCATCTAGGACAGGGCTACGAGCAGTACTTC. Translated, it gives CASSLGHLGQGYEQYF.

This clonotype turned up a few times. The chain combines TRBV12-3 or TRBV12-4 with TRBJ2-2; D may be TRBD1 (6 bases). The CDR3 has 13 amino acids. V was shortened by 8 bases and J by 5 bases, with 12 bases between the two germline ends. This CDR3 is CASGTFPTGELFF. The CDR3, as DNA: TGTGCCAGCGGGACATTTCCTACCGGGGAGCTGTTTTTT.

This clonotype was picked up a small number of times. The chain recombines TRBV28 with TRBJ2-5; possible D gene TRBD2, 7 bases. CDR1 and CDR2 from the germline V gene are MDHEN and SYDVKM. Trimming took off 5 bases at V and 5 bases at J, with 15 bases between the two ends. The CDR3 consists of 14 residues. CDR3 sequence reads: CASSPVRGPETQYF. The CDR3 DNA sequence: TGTGCCAGCAGTCCGGTGCGGGGGCCTGAGACCCAGTACTTC.

The chain couples TRBV7-6 to TRBJ1-2, with 11 bases that match TRBD1. Germline trimming cut 5 bases from V and 0 bases from J; bases unmatched to any gene: 2. The length of the CDR3 is 15 residues. CDR1 is SGHVS, CDR2 FNYEAQ, per germline. The CDR3 DNA reads as TGTGCCAGCAGCGAGGACAGGGGGCCTAACTATGGCTACACCTTC. This encodes CASSEDRGPNYGYTF.

This sequence joins TRBV29-1 and TRBJ1-1; TRBD1 aligns across 10 bases. This CDR3 comprises 19 residues. Unmatched junction bases numbered 21, after V lost 3 bases and J lost 5 bases. Germline assignment: CDR1 SQVTM and CDR2 ANQGSEA. CDR3 coding DNA: TGCAGCGTTGACCCTTCGCTACCGGACAGGGGGAAGAGAGAAACTGAAGCTTTCTTT. Protein product: CSVDPSLPDRGKRETEAFF.

This clonotype was recorded a few times. The rearrangement links TRBV9 to TRBJ2-5, with D tentatively TRBD2 (5 bases). This CDR3 is built from 16 residues. V lost 3 bases and J 4 bases, leaving 19 bases between the germline ends. Germline CDR1 is SGDLS and CDR2 is YYNGEE. The CDR3, as DNA: TGTGCCAGCAGCGGGTCCGGCGGGCGCCCAGGAGAGACCCAGTACTTC. Its translation: CASSGSGGRPGETQYF.

This chain uses TRBV6-5 with TRBJ2-7; D perhaps matches TRBD1 (6 bases). Germline V CDR1 and CDR2: MNHEY, SVGAGI. The CDR3 extends over 14 amino acids. V shed 2 bases and J shed 1 base, with 9 bases lying between them. CDR3 region: CASSYADSSYEQYF. CDR3 DNA sequence: TGTGCCAGCAGTTACGCGGACAGTTCCTACGAGCAGTACTTC.

This clonotype was observed a few times. The chain is built from TRBV7-9 and TRBJ2-7, with TRBD1 matching 8 bases. V dropped 3 bases and J dropped 3; count of bases not matched to a gene: 1. CDR3 length equals 13 residues. Germline V gene data show CDR1 as SEHNR and CDR2 as FQNEAQ (reference sequence). CDR3 residues: CASSLGTGYEQYF. CDR3 DNA sequence: TGTGCCAGCAGCTTGGGGACAGGCTACGAGCAGTACTTC.

The chain recombines TRBV7-9 with TRBJ1-1; a possible D gene is TRBD1 (6 bases). Between the trimmed V and J ends, which lost 1 base and 1 base, there was a span of 13 bases. The germline gives CDR1 SEHNR, CDR2 FQNEAQ (reference sequence). The CDR3 runs 16 residues. The CDR3 protein is CASSLGGGGRNTEAFF. The CDR3 region has the DNA TGTGCCAGCAGCTTAGGAGGGGGGGGCAGGAACACTGAAGCTTTCTTT.

This chain uses TRBV28 with TRBJ2-5, with 12 bases aligning to TRBD2. Germline V gene data show CDR1 as MDHEN and CDR2 as SYDVKM. This CDR3 has 14 amino acids. V was pared by 8 bases and J by 4 bases, with 5 bases of the junction left unmatched. The DNA for the CDR3 is TGTGCCAGCTTATCTAGCGGGGGGGGAGAGACCCAGTACTTC. Translation: CASLSSGGGETQYF.

This clonotype was detected a few times. V gene TRBV27 combines with J gene TRBJ1-2; no clear D. The CDR3 contains 13 residues. Germline CDR1 MNHEY, CDR2 SMNVEV (reference sequence). Trimming shortened V by 6 bases and J by 3 bases, and 11 bases separated the two germline ends. The DNA for the CDR3 is TGTGCCAGCAGCGGCGGGGAGGACTATGGCTACACCTTC. Its protein is CASSGGEDYGYTF.

This clonotype has at least ten counts. This chain joins TRBV7-9 and TRBJ2-3, with 7 bases identical to TRBD1. Germline V gives CDR1 SEHNR, CDR2 FQNEAQ (reference sequence). Unmatched junction bases numbered 4, after V lost 4 bases and J lost 0 bases. CDR3 length equals 15 residues. The CDR3 reads CASSSTGPSTDTQYF. DNA of the CDR3: TGTGCCAGCAGCTCGACAGGGCCTAGCACAGATACGCAGTATTTT.

This clonotype came up a few times. The rearrangement joins TRBV12-3 or TRBV12-4 to TRBJ2-1; D is possibly TRBD2 (5 bases). The CDR3 consists of 14 residues. Trimming pared 3 bases from V and 8 bases from J, leaving 14 bases between. In nucleotides, the CDR3 is TGTGCCAGCAGTTTGGGCGGGCCATCGGATGAGCAGTTCTTC. Encoded protein: CASSLGGPSDEQFF.

This clonotype has a handful of counts. This chain joins TRBV5-4 and TRBJ2-5; 8 nucleotides align to TRBD2. CDR1 is SGHNT and CDR2 is YYREEE in the germline V gene (reference sequence). This CDR3 has 13 amino acids. Losses at the gene ends were 4 bases for V and 5 bases for J; bases not matched to a gene: 4. The CDR3 coding sequence is TGTGCCAGCAGCGACGGGAGGGCCGAGACCCAGTACTTC. It specifies CASSDGRAETQYF.

V usage is TRBV6-1 and J usage is TRBJ1-5; maybe TRBD1 (5 bases). The CDR3 extends over 13 amino acids. CDR1 is MNHNS, CDR2 SASEGT, per germline. Trimming took 6 bases from V and 10 from J, leaving 16 bases between them. Written as DNA, the CDR3 is TGTGCCAGCAGGGGGGACGCCTGGGGACCCCAGCATTTT. This sequence encodes CASRGDAWGPQHF.

Many counts were recorded for this clonotype. The chain employs TRBV12-3 or TRBV12-4 and TRBJ2-2; tentatively, D is TRBD1 or TRBD2 (5 bases each). The CDR3 spans 13 residues. Trimming cost V 5 bases and J 7 bases, with 11 bases left between them. This chain's CDR3 is CASSPGPGGELFF. CDR3 coding DNA: TGTGCCAGCAGTCCGGGGCCGGGCGGGGAGCTGTTTTTT.

This clonotype was seen at least ten times. The chain combines TRBV7-9 with TRBJ2-7, with 7 positions matching TRBD1. V gave up 5 bases and J gave up 1 base; unmatched junction bases: 5. The length of the CDR3 is 14 residues. Germline V lookup: CDR1 SEHNR, CDR2 FQNEAQ (reference sequence). CDR3 sequence: CASSRRDRSYEQYF. In DNA, the CDR3 is TGTGCCAGCAGCCGCCGGGACAGATCCTACGAGCAGTACTTC. The full variable domain, its missing parts supplied by reference TRBV7-9 and TRBJ2-7, is DTGVSQNPRHKITKRGQNVTFRCDPISEHNRLYWYRQTLGQGPEFLTYFQNEAQLEKSRLLSDRFSAERPKGSFSTLEIQRTEQGDSAMYLCASSRRDRSYEQYFGPGTRLTVT.

This clonotype was picked up a small number of times. The chain recombines TRBV27 with TRBJ1-1; 7 nucleotides agree with TRBD1. The V gene end was trimmed by 3 bases and the J gene end by 8 bases; junction bases not matched to a gene: 3. Germline lookup yields CDR1 MNHEY and CDR2 SMNVEV (reference sequence). CDR3 length: 12 residues. CDR3 sequence: CASSFQGQEAFF. CDR3 in DNA: TGTGCCAGCAGTTTTCAGGGACAGGAAGCTTTCTTT.

The chain carries TRBV3-1 and TRBJ2-7; 8 bases are a match to TRBD2. With 4 bases clipped from V and 6 bases from J, the junction kept 5 bases outside the gene matches. The CDR3 has 13 amino acids. Germline V gene lookup returns CDR1 LGHDT and CDR2 YNNKEL (reference sequence). The CDR3 DNA reads TGTGCCAGCAGCCCGGGACTAGTCGGCGAGCAGTACTTC. Its translation is CASSPGLVGEQYF.

J is TRBJ2-5 and V is TRBV6-4; a possible D gene is TRBD2 (5 bases). This CDR3 contains 15 residues. CDR1 and CDR2 from the germline V gene are MRHNA and SNTAGT. V lost 3 bases to trimming and J lost 5 bases, with 16 bases between them. The chain's CDR3 is CASSEYGGSGETQYF. CDR3 sequence (DNA): TGTGCCAGCAGTGAATACGGCGGGTCTGGGGAGACCCAGTACTTC.

This rearrangement joins TRBV27 to TRBJ1-1, with D hard to call. The CDR3 runs 14 residues. The germline V and J ends were trimmed by 2 bases and 4 bases, with 11 bases remaining between them. Germline V gene data show CDR1 as MNHEY and CDR2 as SMNVEV (reference sequence). The chain's CDR3 is CASSLGDGSTEAFF. The CDR3 DNA sequence: TGTGCCAGCAGTTTAGGGGATGGGAGCACTGAAGCTTTCTTT.

J is TRBJ2-7 and V is TRBV4-1; maybe TRBD2 (5 bases). CDR3 length: 14 residues. Deletions cut 1 base from V and 2 bases from J, with 9 bases between. Germline V gene data show CDR1 as MGHRA and CDR2 as YSYEKL. CDR3: CASSQVPGTYEQYF. The DNA for the CDR3 is TGCGCCAGCAGCCAAGTGCCGGGAACCTACGAGCAGTACTTC.

In this sample, this clonotype turned up many times. The rearrangement uses TRBV6-1 and TRBJ1-5, with unresolved D. CDR1 MNHNS and CDR2 SASEGT come from the germline V gene. The CDR3 runs 13 residues. Trimming cost V 5 bases and J 4 bases, with 9 bases left between them. In DNA form, the CDR3 reads TGTGCCAGCAGTCCGGGGTGGAATCAGCCCCAGCATTTT. It yields the protein CASSPGWNQPQHF.

This chain uses TRBV3-1 with TRBJ2-3; D assignment may be TRBD1 or TRBD2 (5 bases each). V was trimmed by 0 bases and J by 2 bases, leaving 12 bases between them. Germline CDR1 LGHDT, CDR2 YNNKEL (reference sequence). The CDR3 is 16 amino acids. The CDR3 spells CASSQDSHGATDTQYF. CDR3 coding DNA: TGTGCCAGCAGCCAAGACAGTCACGGGGCCACAGATACGCAGTATTTT.

In its sample, this clonotype was seen many times. The chain recombines TRBV6-5 with TRBJ2-1; 9 bases line up with TRBD2. The CDR3 contains 15 residues. V gave up 2 bases and J gave up 10 bases; unmatched junction bases: 9. The germline V gene has CDR1 MNHEY and CDR2 SVGAGI. The CDR3 loop reads CASSYGASGIGEQFF. The CDR3 region has the DNA TGTGCCAGCAGTTACGGGGCTAGCGGGATAGGAGAGCAGTTCTTC.

The chain carries TRBV28 and TRBJ2-7; TRBD1 matches at 10 bases. The CDR3 has 15 amino acids. Germline assignment: CDR1 MDHEN and CDR2 SYDVKM. V dropped 8 bases and J dropped 1; count of bases not matched to a gene: 8. CDR3 protein: CASEPGQGLSYEQYF. In nucleotides, the CDR3 is TGTGCCAGCGAGCCGGGACAGGGGTTGTCCTACGAGCAGTACTTC.